The TCR beta chain described here comes from a study of PD-1 and CTLA-4 blockade in melanoma. Measured with immunoSEQ multiplex PCR; TCRdb has only the in-frame clones, and not every one. This table has approximately 33,000 clones, approximately 90% appearing once. CDR3 length: 16 residues. Trimming cost V 4 bases and J 2 bases, with 18 bases left between them. CDR1 and CDR2 (germline): MNHEY, SMNVEV (reference sequence). This receptor was obtained from a human donor with melanoma. This chain links TRBV27 with TRBJ2-7, with D perhaps TRBD2 (6 bases). Sample: CD8+ T cells from peripheral blood, taken from a patient given anti-PD-1 treatment. CDR3 protein: CASSSVAGSDPYEQYF. The CDR3 DNA follows: TGTGCCAGCAGTTCCGTGGCCGGGAGCGATCCCTACGAGCAGTACTTC.